This T cell receptor beta chain was documented in a study of T cells in Graves' hyperthyroidism and ophthalmopathy. Trimming removed 0 bases from V and 3 bases from J, with 5 bases in between. In germline, CDR1 is SGHAT, CDR2 FQNNGV. The CDR3 is made up of 13 amino acids. Comment on this clonotype: Being one base from a much bigger clone, this may be a read error.

Amplified TCR beta CDR3 regions came from RNA transcripts. When the TCR CDR3 underwent first-round RT-PCR, the HTBI primer set was used. MiXCR, run by TCRdb on the multiplex PCR reads, gives a single entry per CDR3 protein. The sample holds around 660,000 distinct CDR3 sequences, 40% to 55% seen once. Sequences were obtained from peripheral blood or thyroid tissue (not recorded which). The V gene is TRBV11-2, the J gene TRBJ1-1, with unresolved D. This TCR came from an adult man with Graves' disease, either hyperthyroidism or ophthalmopathy (not recorded which). The CDR3 loop is CASSLERHTEAFF. The CDR3 bases are TGTGCCAGCAGCTTAGAACGACACACTGAAGCTTTCTTT.